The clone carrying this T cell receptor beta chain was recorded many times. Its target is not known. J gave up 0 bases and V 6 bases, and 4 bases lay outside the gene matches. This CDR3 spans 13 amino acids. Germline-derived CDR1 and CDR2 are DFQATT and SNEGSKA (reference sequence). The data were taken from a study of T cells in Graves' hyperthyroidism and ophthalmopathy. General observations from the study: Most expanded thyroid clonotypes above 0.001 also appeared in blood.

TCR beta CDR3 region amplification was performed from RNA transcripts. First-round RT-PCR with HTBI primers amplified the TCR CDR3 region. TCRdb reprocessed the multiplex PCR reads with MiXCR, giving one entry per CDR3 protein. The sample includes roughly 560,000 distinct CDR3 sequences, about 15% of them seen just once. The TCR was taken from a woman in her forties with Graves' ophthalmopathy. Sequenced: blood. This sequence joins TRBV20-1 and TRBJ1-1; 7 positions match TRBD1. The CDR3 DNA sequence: TGCAGTGCCAGTAGGGGGCTGAACACTGAAGCTTTCTTT. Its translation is CSASRGLNTEAFF.